Presented here are 23 T cell receptor beta chains from one specimen sequenced in a study of CD8 T cells in ankylosing spondylitis. General study findings and limits: In ankylosing spondylitis blood, a motif of roughly 8 highly homologous TCR beta variants appeared characteristic.

Their antigen targets remain unknown. TCRdb independently ran MiXCR on the 5' RACE reads; one entry per CDR3 protein. The table includes more than 250,000 distinct CDR3 sequences, less than 10% detected once. Sequencing was performed on blood, either unsorted or a sorted T cell fraction (not recorded which). The receptor set was obtained from a male donor with ankylosing spondylitis.

The chain uses TRBV4-3 and TRBJ2-4; TRBD2 is a possible D gene (6 bases). The germline gives CDR1 LGHNA, CDR2 YSLEER. CDR3 length: 18 residues. Trimming removed 0 bases at V and 7 bases at J, with 22 bases between. The CDR3 nucleotides are TGCGCCAGCAGCCAAGATTGGCTCAGGGACGGGAGTGGGAACATTCAGTACTTC. It translates to CASSQDWLRDGSGNIQYF.

The chain combines TRBV7-8 with TRBJ2-3; possibly TRBD2 for D (6 bases). Trimming cost V 3 bases and J 4 bases, with 17 bases left between them. The germline V gene has CDR1 SGHVS and CDR2 FQNEAQ. The CDR3 length is 16 residues. This chain's CDR3 is CASSFLAGKRADTQYF. The CDR3 DNA is TGTGCCAGCAGCTTTCTCGCGGGAAAAAGGGCAGATACGCAGTATTTT. Full variable domain (remainder filled in from reference TRBV7-8 and TRBJ2-3): GAGVSQSPRYKVAKRGQDVALRCDPISGHVSLFWYQQALGQGPEFLTYFQNEAQLDKSGLPSDRFFAERPEGSVSTLKIQRTQQEDSAVYLCASSFLAGKRADTQYFGPGTRLTVL.

This clonotype has more than one count but fewer than ten. The chain uses TRBV28 and TRBJ2-7, with a possible D match to TRBD1 (6 bases). Trimming stripped 5 bases from V and 5 bases from J, with 16 bases between. Germline values: CDR1 MDHEN, CDR2 SYDVKM. The CDR3 contains 14 residues. Written as DNA, the CDR3 is TGTGCCAGCAGTCCGACCGGGACAAGACACGAGCAGTACTTC. As protein: CASSPTGTRHEQYF.

The table lists this clonotype with many counts. The V call is TRBV29-1, the J call TRBJ1-4; weak D call: TRBD1 (5 bases). The ends were cut back, 5 bases at V and 1 base at J, with 11 bases in the middle. The CDR3 covers 14 residues. Germline V gives CDR1 SQVTM, CDR2 ANQGSEA. CDR3 protein: CSVLAGETNEKLFF. CDR3 nucleotide sequence: TGCAGCGTTTTGGCGGGGGAAACTAATGAAAAACTGTTTTTT.

This clonotype was detected a few times. The V call is TRBV7-2, the J call TRBJ2-3; D uncertain. The V gene's germline CDR1 is SGHTA and CDR2 FQGNSA. This CDR3 is 16 amino acids long. Trimming pared 1 base from V and 0 bases from J, leaving 11 bases between. CDR3 amino acids: CASSLVLGASTDTQYF. DNA for the CDR3: TGTGCCAGCAGCTTAGTTTTAGGAGCGAGCACAGATACGCAGTATTTT.

This clonotype was seen a few times. This chain joins TRBV5-1 and TRBJ2-1; D is perhaps TRBD1 (5 bases). V dropped 4 bases and J dropped 8 bases, with 16 bases sitting between them. The CDR3 covers 14 residues. CDR1 and CDR2 (germline): SGHRS, YFSETQ. CDR3 protein: CASSVGQAIDEQFF. The DNA for the CDR3 is TGCGCCAGCAGCGTTGGACAAGCGATCGATGAGCAGTTCTTC.

The rearrangement uses TRBV28 and TRBJ2-7; the D is unclear. This CDR3 spans 10 amino acids. Germline loops: CDR1 MDHEN, CDR2 SYDVKM. V lost 4 bases and J 5 bases, leaving 3 bases between the germline ends. DNA for the CDR3: TGTGCCAGCAGTTCTGACGAGCAGTACTTC. It yields the protein CASSSDEQYF.

The rearrangement links TRBV29-1 to TRBJ2-2, with a possible D match to TRBD2 (6 bases). In germline, CDR1 is SQVTM, CDR2 ANQGSEA. V shed 7 bases and J shed 3 bases, with 21 bases lying between them. This CDR3 is 16 amino acids long. CDR3 DNA sequence: TGCAGCGCAATACGGCCCCCGGGGGAATACACCGGGGAGCTGTTTTTT. Its translation: CSAIRPPGEYTGELFF.

This clonotype has just a few counts. This sequence joins TRBV6-4 and TRBJ2-1, with 11 bases identical to TRBD2. CDR1 is MRHNA and CDR2 is SNTAGT in the germline V gene. V lost 3 bases, J lost 13 bases, and 5 bases stayed unmatched. This CDR3 region has 13 residues. In DNA, the CDR3 is TGTGCCAGCAGTGAATTAGCGGGAGGGCCCCAGTTCTTC. This gives the protein CASSELAGGPQFF.

The chain recombines TRBV4-1 with TRBJ2-2, with D possibly matching TRBD1 (6 bases). Deletions cut 6 bases from V and 6 bases from J, with 14 bases between. The CDR3 length is 14 residues. CDR1 MGHRA and CDR2 YSYEKL come from the germline V gene. The CDR3 is CASSDQGKAGELFF. CDR3 bases: TGCGCCAGCAGTGACCAGGGGAAAGCCGGGGAGCTGTTTTTT.

This clonotype came up many times. The V call is TRBV29-1, the J call TRBJ2-2, with D maybe TRBD2 (6 bases). V gave up 6 bases and J gave up 1 base, with 15 bases separating them. This CDR3 is built from 15 residues. Germline-derived CDR1 and CDR2 are SQVTM and ANQGSEA. The CDR3 here is CSVAVWGENTGELFF. Written as DNA, the CDR3 is TGCAGCGTAGCGGTGTGGGGGGAGAACACCGGGGAGCTGTTTTTT.

This clonotype was observed at least ten times. The chain combines TRBV29-1 with TRBJ2-5; D is ambiguous. Trimming left V 7 bases short and J 0 bases short, with 9 bases between. The germline gives CDR1 SQVTM, CDR2 ANQGSEA. The CDR3 is 12 residues long. The CDR3 DNA follows: TGCAGCGGTGACCGCTACCAAGAGACCCAGTACTTC. Translation: CSGDRYQETQYF.

This clonotype turned up a few times. V gene TRBV6-1 combines with J gene TRBJ2-7; TRBD2 agrees at 13 bases. Germline V lookup: CDR1 MNHNS, CDR2 SASEGT. The length of the CDR3 is 17 residues. With 5 bases clipped from V and 5 bases from J, the junction kept 12 bases outside the gene matches. CDR3 sequence (DNA): TGTGCCAGCAGTCGGGGTCGGACTAGCGGGAGTATCGACGAGCAGTACTTC. Protein: CASSRGRTSGSIDEQYF.

This clonotype was detected many times. DNA for the CDR3: TGTGCCAGCAGTCGGAACCGGGACAGGGGCTATGGCTACACCTTC. It encodes CASSRNRDRGYGYTF. The chain combines TRBV7-9 with TRBJ1-2, with 10 bases lining up with TRBD1. The germline V gene has CDR1 SEHNR and CDR2 FQNEAQ (reference sequence). The CDR3 loop spans 15 amino acids. The J segment lost 4 bases and the V segment lost 6 bases, leaving 8 bases of the junction unmatched. The whole variable domain, remainder taken from reference TRBV7-9 and TRBJ1-2, is DTGVSQNPRHKITKRGQNVTFRCDPISEHNRLYWYRQTLGQGPEFLTYFQNEAQLEKSRLLSDRFSAERPKGSFSTLEIQRTEQGDSAMYLCASSRNRDRGYGYTFGSGTRLTVV.

This clonotype was picked up many times. The rearrangement uses TRBV29-1 and TRBJ2-7; D not resolved. This CDR3 spans 13 amino acids. Germline lookup yields CDR1 SQVTM and CDR2 ANQGSEA. V shed 6 bases and J shed 0 bases, with 12 bases lying between them. The CDR3 DNA sequence: TGCAGCGTCCAAGACAAGTTCTCCTACGAGCAGTACTTC. Translation: CSVQDKFSYEQYF.

This clonotype appeared a few times. The chain joins TRBV20-1 to TRBJ1-5; D is possibly TRBD1 (6 bases). Germline CDR1 is DFQATT and CDR2 is SNEGSKA (reference sequence). Trimming stripped 0 bases from V and 6 bases from J, with 18 bases between. The CDR3 covers 16 residues. CDR3 DNA sequence: TGCAGTGCTAGAGATAACGGCAGGGGAGGGTTTCAGCCCCAGCATTTT. Translating it yields CSARDNGRGGFQPQHF.

This clonotype was counted between two and nine times. The V gene is TRBV7-2, the J gene TRBJ2-7; D unresolved. In germline, CDR1 is SGHTA, CDR2 FQGNSA. The V end was cut by 3 bases, the J end by 1 base, with 10 bases between. This CDR3 spans 14 amino acids. The CDR3 region has the DNA TGTGCCAGCAGCTTCGCGATCACGTCCTACGAGCAGTACTTC. It is translated as CASSFAITSYEQYF. Looking up the rest from reference TRBV7-2 and TRBJ2-7 gives the full variable domain: GAGVSQSPSNKVTEKGKDVELRCDPISGHTALYWYRQSLGQGLEFLIYFQGNSAPDKSGLPSDRFSAERTGGSVSTLTIQRTQQEDSAVYLCASSFAITSYEQYFGPGTRLTVT.

Ten or more counts support this clonotype. The genes are TRBV5-1 and TRBJ1-1; 7 nucleotides line up with TRBD1. The CDR3 sequence is 14 residues long. Germline CDR1 and CDR2: SGHRS and YFSETQ. The V segment lost 3 bases and the J segment 3 bases; nucleotides outside the gene matches: 5. This CDR3 is CASSWRGRDTEAFF. The CDR3 DNA follows: TGCGCCAGCAGCTGGAGGGGGCGGGACACTGAAGCTTTCTTT. Together with reference TRBV5-1 and TRBJ1-1, the CDR3 gives the full variable domain: KAGVTQTPRYLIKTRGQQVTLSCSPISGHRSVSWYQQTPGQGLQFLFEYFSETQRNKGNFPGRFSGRQFSNSRSEMNVSTLELGDSALYLCASSWRGRDTEAFFGQGTRLTVV.

This clonotype was observed many times. The V gene is TRBV7-9, the J gene TRBJ1-1; 8 bases are a match to TRBD1. The CDR3 is 14 amino acids. Unmatched junction bases numbered 6, after V lost 9 bases and J lost 0 bases. Germline V gene lookup returns CDR1 SEHNR and CDR2 FQNEAQ (reference sequence). The CDR3 sequence is CASRTDRVNTEAFF. For the CDR3, the DNA is TGTGCCAGTCGAACGGACAGGGTGAACACTGAAGCTTTCTTT.

There are many counts of this clonotype. The chain uses TRBV29-1 and TRBJ2-3, with TRBD1 matching over 9 bases. In germline, CDR1 is SQVTM, CDR2 ANQGSEA. CDR3 length: 15 residues. Unmatched junction bases numbered 10, after V lost 7 bases and J lost 2 bases. CDR3 DNA sequence: TGCAGCGCAGTTCCCGGGACAGGGAACACAGATACGCAGTATTTT. Translating gives CSAVPGTGNTDTQYF.

This clonotype was observed a few times. The J gene is TRBJ2-7, the V gene TRBV12-3 or TRBV12-4, with TRBD1 matching 7 bases. J was trimmed by 2 bases and V by 6 bases; bases with no gene match: 4. CDR3 length equals 13 residues. The CDR3 DNA reads TGTGCCAGCAGGACCGGGACAGCCTACGAGCAGTACTTC. Translated, it gives CASRTGTAYEQYF.

Only a few counts were recorded for this clonotype. The V and J genes are TRBV7-9 and TRBJ1-1; unclear D gene. Per germline, CDR1 SEHNR and CDR2 FQNEAQ (reference sequence). This CDR3 spans 14 amino acids. The V and J ends lost 5 bases and 1 base respectively, with 11 bases between them. CDR3 sequence (DNA): TGTGCCAGCAGCGCCACATGGGAGAACACTGAAGCTTTCTTT. Translated, it gives CASSATWENTEAFF.

This clonotype came up many times. The rearrangement links TRBV20-1 to TRBJ1-1; maybe TRBD1 (5 bases). CDR1 and CDR2 (germline): DFQATT, SNEGSKA (reference sequence). The length of the CDR3 is 14 residues. Trimming shortened V by 1 base and J by 5 bases, and 14 bases separated the two germline ends. CDR3 sequence: CSARGMEGTTEAFF. CDR3 sequence (DNA): TGCAGTGCTAGAGGGATGGAGGGGACGACTGAAGCTTTCTTT.